These 4 T cell receptor beta chains were sequenced from one sample in a study of CXCR3 chemokines and chemotherapy response in bladder cancer. TCRdb processed the PCR reads anew with MiXCR; each CDR3 protein has one entry. The table has 13,000 or so distinct CDR3 sequences, under 15% seen once. This material was obtained from a patient whose treatment included neoadjuvant chemotherapy. These receptors came from a human donor with bladder cancer that did not respond to neoadjuvant chemotherapy.

There are many counts of this clonotype. The V call is TRBV7-9, the J call TRBJ2-5; D is possibly TRBD2 (5 bases). From germline, CDR1 is SEHNR and CDR2 FQNEAQ (reference sequence). The CDR3 has 13 amino acids. Between the trimmed V and J ends, which lost 5 bases and 3 bases, there was a span of 10 bases. CDR3 sequence reads: CASSTGIKETQYF. The CDR3 DNA reads TGTGCCAGCAGCACCGGGATAAAAGAGACCCAGTACTTC.

The sample holds many counts of this clonotype. This chain joins TRBV19 and TRBJ1-5; weak D call: TRBD1 (6 bases). Germline lookup yields CDR1 LNHDA and CDR2 SQIVND (reference sequence). The CDR3 has 17 amino acids. Trimming left V 7 bases short and J 4 bases short, with 23 bases between. This CDR3 is CASNGPREGTHNQPQHF. The CDR3 DNA is TGTGCCAGTAATGGTCCTCGGGAGGGGACACATAATCAGCCCCAGCATTTT.

This clonotype was detected only a few times. The chain joins TRBV7-3 to TRBJ2-2; D uncertain. The CDR3 extends over 12 amino acids. Germline CDR1 SGHTA, CDR2 FQGTGA. V lost 4 bases and J lost 7, with 7 bases in between. As DNA, the CDR3 is TGTGCCAGCAGCTCCCTCCGCGGGGAGCTGTTTTTT. Protein sequence: CASSSLRGELFF.

This clonotype was seen repeatedly, ten times or more. This CDR3 reads CASSLRNEQYF. The CDR3 DNA sequence: TGTGCCAGCAGCTTAAGGAACGAGCAGTACTTC. The V gene is TRBV11-1, the J gene TRBJ2-7; D ambiguous. The V end was cut by 2 bases, the J end by 5 bases, with 4 bases between. Germline lookup yields CDR1 SGHAT and CDR2 FQDESV (reference sequence). CDR3 length equals 11 residues.